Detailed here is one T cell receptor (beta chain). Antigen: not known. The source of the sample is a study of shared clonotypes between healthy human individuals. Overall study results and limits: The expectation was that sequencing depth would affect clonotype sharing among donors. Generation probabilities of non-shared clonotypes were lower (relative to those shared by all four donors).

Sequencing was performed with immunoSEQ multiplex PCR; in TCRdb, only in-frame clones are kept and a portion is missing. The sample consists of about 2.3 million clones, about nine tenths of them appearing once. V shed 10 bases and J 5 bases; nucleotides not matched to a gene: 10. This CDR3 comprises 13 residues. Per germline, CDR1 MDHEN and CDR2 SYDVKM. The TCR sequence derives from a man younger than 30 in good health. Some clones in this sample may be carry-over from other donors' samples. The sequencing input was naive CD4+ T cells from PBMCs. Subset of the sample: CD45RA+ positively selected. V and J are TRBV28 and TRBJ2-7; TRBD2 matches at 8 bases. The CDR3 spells CATLTSERHEQYF. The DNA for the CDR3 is TGTGCCACCTTGACTAGCGAGAGACACGAGCAGTACTTC.